This is a list of T cell receptor beta chains from one sample in a study of blood T cell repertoires in COVID-19. Some clones are missing from TCRdb's copy, which holds only in-frame ones; the method was immunoSEQ multiplex PCR. The sample includes roughly 220,000 clones, 70% to 90% of them seen just once. Sequencing input: PBMCs or T cells enriched from blood (not recorded which). All receptors come from a woman aged 45-65 years with acute COVID-19. Both conserved end residues are part of each CDR3. A D gene is named only where the DNA matches it firmly. Clone size is shown for a subset of rows, as once, few, many or a class of expanded clone.

TRBV30	TRBJ2-5	TRBD2	-	CAWRDLAGVQYF	TGTGCCTGGAGGGATCTAGCGGGAGTCCAGTACTTC
TRBV9	TRBJ2-2	-	-	CASSEHTSFDTGELFF	TGTGCCAGCAGCGAACATACTAGCTTCGACACCGGGGAGCTGTTTTTT
TRBV2	TRBJ2-2	-	-	CASKPAGTPLVELFF	TGTGCCAGCAAACCGGCTGGGACACCGCTTGTTGAGCTGTTTTTT
TRBV18	TRBJ2-4	-	-	CASSPGDFRNIQYF	TGTGCCAGCTCACCGGGAGACTTCCGAAACATTCAGTACTTC
TRBV27	TRBJ2-1	-	-	CASSFPQPGLPNEQFF	TGTGCCAGCAGTTTTCCCCAACCTGGACTCCCCAATGAGCAGTTCTTC
TRBV14	TRBJ2-1	TRBD2	once	CASSQDRLALYNEQFF	TGTGCCAGCAGCCAAGATCGACTAGCTCTGTACAATGAGCAGTTCTTC
TRBV7-9	TRBJ1-5	-	-	CASSLAGQVNQPQHF	TGTGCCAGCAGCTTAGCGGGACAAGTCAATCAGCCCCAGCATTTT
TRBV10-2	TRBJ1-5	TRBD1	once	CASSESAGTGNQPQHF	TGCGCCAGCAGTGAGTCTGCCGGGACAGGGAATCAGCCCCAGCATTTT
TRBV24-1	TRBJ1-1	-	-	CATKPGSGTEAFF	TGTGCCACCAAGCCGGGCTCGGGAACTGAAGCTTTCTTT
TRBV6-4	TRBJ2-1	-	-	CASSDSRLAAQFF	TGTGCCAGCAGTGACTCGAGGCTAGCTGCGCAGTTCTTC
TRBV6-5	TRBJ1-5	-	-	CASSYRESNQPQHF	TGTGCCAGCAGTTACAGGGAGAGCAATCAGCCCCAGCATTTT
TRBV18	TRBJ1-4	-	once	CASSLNDREKLFF	TGTGCCAGCTCACTGAATGATCGGGAAAAACTGTTTTTT
TRBV28	TRBJ1-1	-	-	CASTVGGGTEAFF	TGTGCCAGCACCGTCGGGGGAGGGACTGAAGCTTTCTTT
TRBV20-1	TRBJ2-1	-	-	CSLVYGQFF	TGCAGTTTAGTCTACGGGCAGTTCTTC
TRBV14	TRBJ2-1	TRBD1	-	CASSQDWYRGPGVEQFF	TGTGCCAGCAGCCAAGATTGGTACAGGGGCCCGGGCGTTGAGCAGTTCTTC
TRBV6-6	TRBJ2-3	TRBD2	-	CASGEHLAGRGDTQYF	TGTGCCAGCGGAGAACATCTAGCGGGGAGGGGGGATACGCAGTATTTT
TRBV5-1	TRBJ2-7	TRBD1	-	CASSLSKGQPLGQYF	TGCGCCAGCAGCTTGTCAAAGGGACAGCCTTTGGGGCAGTACTTC
TRBV4-1	TRBJ2-7	-	-	CASSPKISSQGTYEQYF	TGCGCCAGCAGCCCCAAGATCTCCTCCCAGGGGACCTACGAGCAGTACTTC
TRBV18	TRBJ2-1	TRBD2	-	CASSPLAGPTGDNEQFF	TGTGCCAGCTCACCTCTAGCGGGACCGACGGGGGACAATGAGCAGTTCTTC
TRBV9	TRBJ2-1	-	-	CASSVEGVRNNEQFF	TGTGCCAGCAGCGTAGAGGGGGTTCGTAACAATGAGCAGTTCTTC
TRBV9	TRBJ1-3	TRBD1	-	CASSDRGSAGNTIYF	TGTGCCAGCAGCGACAGGGGGAGTGCTGGAAACACCATATATTTT
TRBV4-1	TRBJ2-1	TRBD2	few	CASSQVLAGSYNEQFF	TGCGCCAGCAGCCAAGTACTAGCGGGATCCTACAATGAGCAGTTCTTC
TRBV27	TRBJ2-1	TRBD2	-	CASSFAGGSVTEQFF	TGTGCCAGCAGTTTTGCGGGGGGCTCTGTGACTGAGCAGTTCTTC
TRBV7-6	TRBJ1-1	-	-	CASSFQAMNTEAFF	TGTGCCAGCAGCTTCCAGGCTATGAACACTGAAGCTTTCTTT
TRBV13	TRBJ1-1	-	-	CASSSGRGPEAFF	TGTGCCAGCAGCTCAGGAAGGGGCCCTGAAGCTTTCTTT
TRBV5-1	TRBJ2-1	TRBD2	-	CASSVLAGAGNNEQFF	TGCGCCAGCAGCGTTTTAGCGGGAGCCGGGAACAATGAGCAGTTCTTC
TRBV18	TRBJ2-4	-	-	CASSPRNSVRRDKGGNIQYF	TGTGCCAGCTCACCACGGAATTCTGTAAGGCGGGATAAAGGCGGAAACATTCAGTACTTC
TRBV25-1	TRBJ2-7	-	-	CASSELSPPRGHEQYF	TGTGCCAGCAGTGAACTAAGCCCCCCCAGGGGTCACGAGCAGTACTTC
TRBV28	TRBJ2-3	TRBD2	-	CASSLSWTSGIDTDTQYF	TGTGCCAGCAGTTTATCGTGGACTAGCGGGATAGACACAGATACGCAGTATTTT
TRBV7-2	TRBJ2-5	-	-	CASSSAPGGGMSQYF	TGTGCCAGCAGCTCCGCCCCCGGAGGTGGCATGTCCCAGTACTTC
TRBV10-3	TRBJ1-6	-	-	CAIRQVNVDSPLHF	TGTGCCATCAGGCAGGTGAATGTGGATTCACCCCTCCACTTT
TRBV5-1	TRBJ1-3	-	-	CASSRGISGNTIYF	TGCGCCAGCAGTAGGGGTATCTCTGGAAACACCATATATTTT
TRBV19	TRBJ1-1	-	-	CASSILGTSNIRGAFF	TGTGCCAGTAGTATCCTCGGGACAAGTAATATCAGAGGAGCTTTCTTT
TRBV28	TRBJ2-3	-	-	CASSPPGHGTDTQYF	TGTGCCAGCAGTCCGCCGGGACATGGGACAGATACGCAGTATTTT
TRBV28	TRBJ1-2	-	-	CATATLANYGYTF	TGTGCCACCGCGACATTAGCTAACTATGGCTACACCTTC
TRBV19	TRBJ1-5	TRBD1	few	CASKDRTGDSNQPQHF	TGTGCCAGCAAGGACCGGACAGGGGATAGCAATCAGCCCCAGCATTTT
TRBV13	TRBJ2-1	TRBD2	-	CASSNLLGLAGDEQFF	TGTGCCAGCAGCAATCTACTCGGGCTAGCGGGAGACGAGCAGTTCTTC
TRBV23-1	TRBJ2-7	TRBD2	-	CASSHRRGTSARHTYEQYF	TGCGCCAGCAGTCACCGACGGGGGACTAGCGCAAGACATACCTACGAGCAGTACTTC
TRBV5-4	TRBJ2-2	-	-	CASSPGGSVTNTGELFF	TGTGCCAGCAGCCCCGGGGGTAGCGTTACGAACACCGGGGAGCTGTTTTTT
TRBV18	TRBJ2-2	TRBD2	-	CASSPRTSGISANTGELFF	TGTGCCAGCTCACCTCGGACTAGCGGGATCAGCGCGAACACCGGGGAGCTGTTTTTT
TRBV19	TRBJ2-2	TRBD1	-	CASVPGQGANTGELFF	TGTGCCAGTGTCCCAGGGCAGGGGGCGAACACCGGGGAGCTGTTTTTT
TRBV30	TRBJ2-1	TRBD2	-	CAWSGFWTSGYNEQFF	TGTGCCTGGAGTGGCTTTTGGACTAGCGGATACAATGAGCAGTTCTTC
TRBV27	TRBJ1-2	TRBD1	-	CASAVQQGVYGYTF	TGTGCCAGCGCTGTTCAGCAGGGGGTCTATGGCTACACCTTC
TRBV6-5	TRBJ2-3	-	-	CASTRPGRADTQYF	TGTGCCAGCACCCGCCCGGGCAGGGCAGATACGCAGTATTTT
TRBV7-2	TRBJ2-7	TRBD2	-	CASSLKAGGSYEQYF	TGTGCCAGCAGCTTAAAAGCGGGAGGCTCCTACGAGCAGTACTTC
TRBV6-2/TRBV6-3	TRBJ2-7	-	once	CASSYSRGSYEQYF	TGTGCCAGCAGTTACAGCCGGGGCTCCTACGAGCAGTACTTC